The 5 T cell receptor beta chains in this list originate from one sample, sequenced in a study of CXCR3-negative and CXCR3-positive naive CD8 T cells (dated by TCRdb to the late 2010s). Sequenced using a NextSeq 550. The Human TCR Profiling Kit (MiLaboratory) was used to make UMI-labeled 5' RACE TRB cDNA libraries. The reads went through TCRdb reprocessing, and each CDR3 protein sequence gets one entry with no DNA. The sample's table covers approximately 6,900 distinct CDR3 sequences. The ten top clones hold under 2% of the sample. Overall study results and their limits: TRB CDR3s from CXCR3-positive naive cells showed higher hydrophobicity (lower Kidera factor 4), lower energy, and higher strength and volume indices than CXCR3-negative naive cells.

These receptors' antigens are unknown. The specimen was naive CXCR3+ CD8+ T cells from blood. The sample's cell subset or site, from its label and the paper: CD45RO-CCR7+CD27+CD95- naive CD8+ T cells expressing CXCR3 (TNR3+). These receptors were obtained from a human donor in good health. Some clones in this sample may be carry-over from other donors' samples.

According to its frequency, this clonotype is medium-sized. V and J are TRBV4-1 and TRBJ2-7; without DNA, the TCRdb call of TRBD1 cannot be checked. The CDR3 runs to 16 residues. Germline loops: CDR1 MGHRA, CDR2 YSYEKL. The CDR3 sequence: CASSQEGTGGLDEQYF.

V gene TRBV7-9 combines with J gene TRBJ2-3. In germline, CDR1 is SEHNR, CDR2 FQNEAQ (reference sequence). The CDR3 has 12 amino acids. CDR3 sequence reads: CASSARTDTQYF.

V gene TRBV29-1 combines with J gene TRBJ2-7; TCRdb calls TRBD1, which cannot be checked without DNA. Looked up from germline, CDR1 is SQVTM and CDR2 is ANQGSEA. The CDR3 length is 13 residues. The CDR3: CSVDRGPPYEQYF.

The chain uses TRBV29-1 and TRBJ2-2; with no DNA, the TCRdb D assignment of TRBD1 cannot be verified. The germline gives CDR1 SQVTM, CDR2 ANQGSEA. This CDR3 contains 16 residues. The CDR3 loop reads CSVEDPRQGVDGELFF.

Considering frequency, this clonotype is medium-sized (0.01 to 0.1%). The CDR3 region is CSVTGTSGGILNTGELFF. J is TRBJ2-2 and V is TRBV29-1; TCRdb reports TRBD2, a call that lacks DNA to check it against. Germline CDR1 SQVTM, CDR2 ANQGSEA. The CDR3 totals 18 residues.